This TCR beta chain stems from a study of resident and recirculating memory T cells in vitiligo. The protocol was immunoSEQ multiplex PCR, while the TCRdb copy is restricted to in-frame clones and leaves out a portion. Of 40,000 to 45,000 clones detected, nearly 95% appear once; the ten largest clones hold about 4.5%. Patients' lesions had not changed for the previous 6 months. Specimen: blood. This TCR was sampled from a male donor with vitiligo.

The CDR3 spells CASSQGIYEQYF. The CDR3 DNA follows: TGCGCCAGCAGCCAGGGAATCTACGAGCAGTACTTC. The genes are TRBV5-1 and TRBJ2-7; a weak D match, TRBD1 (5 bases). The CDR3 spans 12 residues. Trimming pared 4 bases from V and 3 bases from J, leaving 8 bases between. Germline CDR1 and CDR2: SGHRS and YFSETQ.